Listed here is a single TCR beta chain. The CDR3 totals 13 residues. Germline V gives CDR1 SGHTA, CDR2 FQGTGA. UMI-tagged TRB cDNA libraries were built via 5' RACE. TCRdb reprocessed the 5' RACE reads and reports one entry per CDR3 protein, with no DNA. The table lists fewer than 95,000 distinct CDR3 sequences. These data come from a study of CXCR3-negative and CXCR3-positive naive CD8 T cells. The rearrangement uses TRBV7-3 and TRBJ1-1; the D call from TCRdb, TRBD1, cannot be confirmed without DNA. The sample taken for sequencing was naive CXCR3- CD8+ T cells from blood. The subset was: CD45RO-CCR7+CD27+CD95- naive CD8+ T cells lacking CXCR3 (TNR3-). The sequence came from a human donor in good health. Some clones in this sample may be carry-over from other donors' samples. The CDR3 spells CASSSMGPLGAFF.